The source of this T cell receptor beta chain is a study of neurological immune-mediated disorders. Study findings and constraints: Falling below healthy controls, multiple sclerosis showed the least TCR clonal expansion, while HTLV-1-associated myelopathy showed the most.

A single record per CDR3 protein comes from TCRdb applying MiXCR to the 5' RACE reads. Of some 43,000 distinct CDR3 sequences in the sample, 9.5% to 15% were seen once. V lost 1 base and J 8 bases, leaving 18 bases between the germline ends. This CDR3 region has 15 residues. Germline CDR1 reads SGDLS; CDR2 reads YYNGEE. Specified time point: longitudinal time-point 3. Libraries used 2 million unsorted PBMCs kept frozen in RNAlater. This clonotype came up many times. No antigen is known for it. Material: PBMCs. This TCR derives from a male donor with HTLV-1-associated myelopathy (HAM/TSP). The genes are TRBV9 and TRBJ1-1, with a weak D call TRBD1 (6 bases). CDR3 residues: CASSVLEGQATEAFF. CDR3 sequence (DNA): TGTGCCAGCAGCGTATTAGAGGGACAAGCCACCGAAGCTTTCTTT.